This T cell receptor (beta chain) was captured in a study of T-cell reconstitution after alpha-beta-depleted transplantation in children. Study-wide results and limits: After transplant, at about two months, alpha-beta T cells were reportedly derived from several hundred expanded graft clones.

CDR1 SGHRS and CDR2 YFSETQ come from the germline V gene. This CDR3 has 14 residues. V lost 5 bases, J lost 1 base, and 12 bases lay in between. With regard to this clonotype: Its antigen is undetermined.

This sample's TCRbeta library carried unique molecular identifier barcodes. TCRdb re-derived calls from the PCR reads in MiXCR, one entry per CDR3 protein. The table lists approximately 89,000 distinct CDR3 sequences, roughly a sixth of them singletons, with around 19% in the top ten. The receptor was derived from a male patient aged 2 to 9 who had a stem cell transplant for acute lymphoblastic leukemia, so the T cells may come from the graft donor. The rearrangement uses TRBV5-1 and TRBJ1-1; the D gene is possibly TRBD1 (5 bases). The material was PBMCs, mostly from graft donor cells, obtained 180 days after TCRalphabeta/CD19-depleted stem cell transplant. The chain's CDR3 is CASRSTGGNTEAFF. The CDR3, as DNA: TGCGCCAGCAGGTCGACCGGGGGGAACACTGAAGCTTTCTTT.